What follows are 13 T cell receptor beta chains derived from one specimen sequenced in a study of identifying expanded T cells in peripheral blood. This table comes from immunoSEQ multiplex PCR, and its TCRdb copy is limited to in-frame clones, with some not included. The table shows tens of thousands of clones, with 84% occurring only once. Source material: blood. The receptors derive from a person aged 18 to 70 in good health.

V is TRBV7-2 and J is TRBJ2-3; D gene unclear. Between the trimmed V and J ends, which lost 2 bases and 0 bases, there was a span of 15 bases. Germline V gene sequence: CDR1 SGHTA, CDR2 FQGNSA. This CDR3 contains 17 residues. The CDR3 protein is CASSLRWVGTSTDTQYF. In DNA, the CDR3 is TGTGCCAGCAGCTTAAGGTGGGTCGGAACCAGCACAGATACGCAGTATTTT.

J is TRBJ2-2 and V is TRBV9; D not resolved. CDR1 SGDLS and CDR2 YYNGEE come from the germline V gene. This CDR3 is built from 15 residues. V was trimmed by 0 bases and J by 4 bases, leaving 10 bases between them. CDR3 residues: CASSVVVTGTGELFF. DNA of the CDR3: TGTGCCAGCAGCGTAGTAGTCACGGGCACCGGGGAGCTGTTTTTT. Full variable domain (outside the CDR3, taken from reference TRBV9 and TRBJ2-2): DSGVTQTPKHLITATGQRVTLRCSPRSGDLSVYWYQQSLDQGLQFLIQYYNGEERAKGNILERFSAQQFPDLHSELNLSSLELGDSALYFCASSVVVTGTGELFFGEGSRLTVL.

The J gene is TRBJ1-3, the V gene TRBV27; D is undetermined. Per germline, CDR1 MNHEY and CDR2 SMNVEV (reference sequence). There are 12 residues in the CDR3. V was cut by 4 bases and J by 3 bases, with 4 bases left in between. The CDR3 here is CASSSGGNTIYF. The CDR3 nucleotides are TGTGCCAGCAGTTCCGGTGGAAACACCATATATTTT.

The chain has TRBV2 and TRBJ2-7; 13 nucleotides match TRBD2. Trimming took 3 bases from V and 6 from J; bases not matched to a gene: 8. Germline assignment: CDR1 SNHLY and CDR2 FYNNEI. The CDR3 is made up of 16 amino acids. CDR3: CASSDLGLAGESEQYF. Written as DNA, the CDR3 is TGTGCCAGCAGTGATCTAGGACTAGCGGGAGAGAGCGAGCAGTACTTC.

The V and J genes are TRBV6-1 and TRBJ1-5, with D possibly TRBD1 on 5 matching bases. V was pared by 2 bases and J by 5 bases, with 16 bases between. The CDR3 totals 16 residues. The germline V gene has CDR1 MNHNS and CDR2 SASEGT. The DNA for the CDR3 is TGTGCCAGCAGTGAAAACGTAAGGAGGGGCGATCAGCCCCAGCATTTT. The encoded protein is CASSENVRRGDQPQHF.

The chain is built from TRBV5-1 and TRBJ2-1; the D is unclear. Germline V gene lookup returns CDR1 SGHRS and CDR2 YFSETQ. This CDR3 has 11 residues. V was trimmed by 0 bases and J by 10 bases, leaving 5 bases between them. The CDR3 sequence is CASSLGGEQFF. The CDR3 nucleotides read TGCGCCAGCAGCTTGGGTGGGGAGCAGTTCTTC.

This chain links TRBV6-1 with TRBJ2-1; 9 nucleotides line up with TRBD2. The J segment lost 8 bases and the V segment lost 6 bases, leaving 11 bases of the junction unmatched. Germline assignment: CDR1 MNHNS and CDR2 SASEGT. The CDR3 extends over 15 amino acids. The CDR3: CASSPRSSGGHEQFF. The CDR3 coding sequence is TGTGCCAGCAGCCCCAGGAGTAGCGGGGGCCATGAGCAGTTCTTC.

The chain is built from TRBV6-6 and TRBJ2-1; TRBD2 matches at 7 bases. Germline values: CDR1 MNHNY, CDR2 SVGAGI (reference sequence). The CDR3 spans 14 residues. The V and J ends lost 5 bases and 4 bases, in that order; junction bases with no gene match: 5. CDR3 DNA sequence: TGTGCCAGCAGTCTTGGCGGGGGTTACAATGAGCAGTTCTTC. The encoded protein is CASSLGGGYNEQFF.

This chain connects TRBV5-4 to TRBJ2-1; D is unresolved. Trimming removed 0 bases at V and 7 bases at J, with 5 bases between. CDR3 length equals 12 residues. Looked up from germline, CDR1 is SGHNT and CDR2 is YYREEE (reference sequence). CDR3 amino acids: CASSLAENEQFF. CDR3 sequence (DNA): TGTGCCAGCAGCTTGGCCGAGAATGAGCAGTTCTTC.

The gene calls are TRBV19 and TRBJ2-7, with D possibly called TRBD1 or TRBD2 (5 bases each). V was clipped by 5 bases and J by 2 bases, with 16 bases between them. In germline, CDR1 is LNHDA, CDR2 SQIVND (reference sequence). The CDR3 is made up of 15 amino acids. CDR3 protein: CASSGQGGRTYEQYF. The CDR3, as DNA: TGTGCCAGTAGTGGTCAGGGCGGGCGAACCTACGAGCAGTACTTC.

This chain joins TRBV28 and TRBJ2-1; tentatively, D is TRBD2 (6 bases). Germline loops: CDR1 MDHEN, CDR2 SYDVKM. The CDR3 is made up of 15 amino acids. V lost 4 bases and J lost 3, with 13 bases in between. The CDR3 region has the DNA TGTGCCAGCAGTTCCCCGGGACTGGTCTACAATGAGCAGTTCTTC. Translation: CASSSPGLVYNEQFF.

A single count supports this clone. The V call is TRBV6-5, the J call TRBJ2-7; TRBD1 agrees at 7 bases. The J segment lost 4 bases and the V segment lost 2 bases, leaving 11 bases of the junction unmatched. This CDR3 is 16 amino acids long. Germline CDR1 reads MNHEY; CDR2 reads SVGAGI. The CDR3 nucleotides are TGTGCCAGCAGTTACGCCCCGGGACAGAGAATATACGAGCAGTACTTC. Protein sequence: CASSYAPGQRIYEQYF.

The rearrangement links TRBV28 to TRBJ1-2, with D possibly being TRBD1 (5 bases). Trimming shortened V by 6 bases and J by 8 bases, and 13 bases separated the two germline ends. From germline, CDR1 is MDHEN and CDR2 SYDVKM. The CDR3 is 12 amino acids. The CDR3 region has the DNA TGTGCCAGCAGACAAGAGGGGTGGGGCTACACCTTC. This codes for CASRQEGWGYTF.